The rows below give T cell receptor beta chains drawn from one sample of a study of cytomegalovirus exposure and HLA in healthy donors. The protocol was immunoSEQ multiplex PCR, while the TCRdb copy is restricted to in-frame clones and leaves out a portion. Altogether 85,000 to 100,000 clones are present, about 85% being singletons, with the ten largest covering 0.95% to 1.5%. The sample was PBMCs. These receptors were collected from a girl aged 2 to 10 in good health and CMV-seropositive. Each CDR3 is given with its conserved first and last residue. The order of the fields is V gene, clone size, D gene, J gene, CDR3 protein, CDR3 DNA. The D gene is left open where the match is weak. Clone size is stated in some rows and not others, as once, few, many or a class when expanded.

TRBV7-9	.	.	TRBJ1-1	CASSSGHLNTEAFF	TGTGCCAGCAGCTCGGGACATTTGAACACTGAAGCTTTCTTT
TRBV2	few	TRBD1	TRBJ1-1	CASRDRDLEGTEAFF	TGTGCCAGCAGGGACAGGGATTTGGAGGGCACTGAAGCTTTCTTT
TRBV5-6	.	.	TRBJ1-1	CASSLTLGGSAFF	TGTGCCAGCAGCTTGACCCTCGGGGGATCGGCTTTCTTT
TRBV6-1	.	.	TRBJ1-2	CATTRSVNYGYTF	TGTGCCACCACCCGTTCGGTAAACTATGGCTACACCTTC
TRBV5-1	.	TRBD1	TRBJ2-7	CASSADRGPYEQYF	TGCGCCAGCAGCGCGGACAGGGGACCCTACGAGCAGTACTTC
TRBV29-1	.	.	TRBJ2-5	CSVETMFSGGTPQETQYF	TGCAGCGTTGAGACAATGTTCTCTGGCGGGACCCCCCAAGAGACCCAGTACTTC
TRBV6-5	.	.	TRBJ2-1	CASIGGAYNEQFF	TGTGCCAGCATCGGGGGAGCATACAATGAGCAGTTCTTC
TRBV7-9	.	TRBD1	TRBJ2-1	CSSSLPRGTGLYEQFF	TGTTCCAGCAGCCTTCCACGGGGGACAGGGCTCTATGAGCAGTTCTTC
TRBV6-6	once	TRBD2	TRBJ2-1	CASRDGLVHEQFF	TGTGCCAGCAGGGATGGACTAGTCCATGAGCAGTTCTTC
TRBV5-1	.	TRBD1	TRBJ1-2	CASSQGTGERYGYTF	TGCGCCAGCAGCCAAGGGACAGGCGAGCGCTATGGCTACACCTTC
TRBV5-4	.	.	TRBJ1-2	CASSDGAGWYGYTF	TGTGCCAGCAGCGATGGGGCAGGGTGGTATGGCTACACCTTC
TRBV6-5	.	TRBD1	TRBJ2-4	CASSAGQGLNIQYF	TGTGCCAGCAGTGCGGGACAGGGGTTGAACATTCAGTACTTC
TRBV28	.	.	TRBJ1-1	CATSLRFEAFF	TGTGCCACCTCACTCCGTTTTGAAGCTTTCTTT
TRBV6-1	.	.	TRBJ2-7	CASSVRRPPYEQYF	TGTGCCAGCAGTGTTCGGAGGCCTCCCTACGAGCAGTACTTC
TRBV9	.	TRBD2	TRBJ2-1	CASSVRLAGGAEQFF	TGTGCCAGCAGCGTAAGACTAGCGGGAGGTGCTGAGCAGTTCTTC
TRBV5-4	once	TRBD1	TRBJ1-1	CASSLALGTGALDTEAFF	TGTGCCAGCAGCTTGGCGCTAGGGACAGGGGCCTTAGACACTGAAGCTTTCTTT
TRBV4-3	.	TRBD1	TRBJ2-7	CASSQDPGQGAQSPRAYEQYF	TGCGCCAGCAGCCAAGATCCCGGACAGGGGGCCCAGTCGCCCAGAGCCTACGAGCAGTACTTC
TRBV29-1	once	.	TRBJ2-4	CSVVRGSKNIQYF	TGCAGCGTTGTAAGGGGGTCTAAAAACATTCAGTACTTC
TRBV25-1	.	.	TRBJ1-1	CASRDNTDIRPFF	TGTGCCAGCAGAGATAATACAGATATTCGACCTTTCTTT
TRBV7-2	.	.	TRBJ1-3	CASSPLLSSGNTIYF	TGTGCCAGCAGCCCCCTACTAAGCTCTGGAAACACCATATATTTT
TRBV28	once	.	TRBJ1-4	CASSFLQGYNEKLFF	TGTGCCAGCAGTTTTCTCCAGGGATACAATGAAAAACTGTTTTTT
TRBV2	.	TRBD1	TRBJ2-1	CASKGQGVNEQFF	TGTGCCAGCAAAGGTCAGGGGGTCAATGAGCAGTTCTTC
TRBV29-1	.	TRBD1	TRBJ1-1	CSASGQGAGDTEAFF	TGCAGCGCCAGTGGGCAGGGGGCAGGAGACACTGAAGCTTTCTTT
TRBV28	.	.	TRBJ1-5	CASSLDRGGQPQHF	TGTGCCAGCAGTTTAGATCGGGGGGGACAGCCCCAGCATTTT
TRBV6-1	once	.	TRBJ1-1	CASSEGRSVNTEAFF	TGTGCCAGCAGTGAGGGGAGGTCAGTGAACACTGAAGCTTTCTTT
TRBV7-9	.	.	TRBJ2-5	CASSTTSFETQYF	TGTGCCAGCAGCACTACTAGCTTTGAGACCCAGTACTTC
TRBV4-1	.	TRBD1	TRBJ2-7	CASSLRSVPGQLPYEQYF	TGCGCCAGCAGCCTTCGTTCGGTGCCGGGACAGCTTCCCTACGAGCAGTACTTC
TRBV30	.	.	TRBJ1-1	CAWSRQMNTEAFF	TGTGCCTGGAGTCGACAAATGAACACTGAAGCTTTCTTT
TRBV25-1	.	.	TRBJ2-7	CASSAPGTYEQYF	TGTGCCAGCAGTGCACCGGGAACCTACGAGCAGTACTTC
TRBV28	.	TRBD1	TRBJ1-2	CASSSLEGAIFYGYTF	TGTGCCAGCAGTTCACTGGAGGGGGCAATCTTCTATGGCTACACCTTC
TRBV10-3	.	.	TRBJ1-2	CAISESDRGYGYTF	TGTGCCATCAGTGAGTCCGACAGAGGCTATGGCTACACCTTC
TRBV7-8	.	.	TRBJ1-1	CASSFLNTEAFF	TGTGCCAGCAGCTTTCTCAACACTGAAGCTTTCTTT
TRBV23-1	.	TRBD1	TRBJ2-1	CASSQRFRGQGYPNEQFF	TGCGCCAGCAGTCAAAGATTTAGGGGACAGGGATACCCCAATGAGCAGTTCTTC
TRBV11-2	.	.	TRBJ1-1	CASSDRQDLNTKAFF	TGTGCCAGCAGCGACCGACAGGACCTAAACACTAAAGCTTTCTTT
TRBV16	.	.	TRBJ1-5	CASSQSGQSNQPQHF	TGTGCCAGCAGCCAAAGCGGGCAGAGCAATCAGCCCCAGCATTTT
TRBV6-1	.	.	TRBJ1-5	CASSEAGGFDNQPQHF	TGTGCCAGCAGTGAAGCAGGGGGATTTGACAATCAGCCCCAGCATTTT
TRBV7-2	.	.	TRBJ2-3	CASSPGGLSTSTDTQYF	TGTGCCAGCAGCCCCGGGGGGCTATCGACTAGCACAGATACGCAGTATTTT
TRBV9	.	.	TRBJ2-7	CASSVVDYEQYF	TGTGCCAGCAGCGTAGTAGACTACGAGCAGTACTTC
TRBV29-1	.	TRBD2	TRBJ2-1	CSVAWLAVSYNEQFF	TGCAGCGTTGCCTGGCTAGCGGTCTCCTACAATGAGCAGTTCTTC
TRBV6-4	once	TRBD1	TRBJ2-7	CASIWDRDHEQYF	TGTGCCAGCATTTGGGACAGGGATCACGAGCAGTACTTC
TRBV5-1	.	.	TRBJ2-1	CASSGGSSYNEQFF	TGCGCCAGCAGTGGAGGGTCCTCCTACAATGAGCAGTTCTTC
TRBV5-1	.	TRBD1	TRBJ2-2	CASSLSRTGGPGELFF	TGCGCCAGCAGCTTGTCACGGACAGGGGGCCCCGGGGAGCTGTTTTTT